Shown below are 27 T cell receptor beta chains from a single sample sequenced in a study of blood T cell repertoires in COVID-19. Only in-frame clones appear in the TCRdb table, and some are missing; sequencing was by immunoSEQ multiplex PCR. The sample lists 110,000 to 150,000 clones; approximately 85% were seen once. Sequences were obtained from peripheral blood. The receptors stem from an elderly woman with acute or convalescent COVID-19.

This chain uses TRBV10-2 with TRBJ2-2, with 8 bases lining up with TRBD1. The V gene's germline CDR1 is WSHSY and CDR2 SAAADI. V trimming: 9 bases; J trimming: 4 bases; junction bases outside the gene matches: 7. The CDR3 has 14 amino acids. The CDR3 region is CARGTGFSTGELFF. The CDR3 region has the DNA TGCGCCAGAGGGACAGGATTTAGCACCGGGGAGCTGTTTTTT.

The J gene is TRBJ2-5, the V gene TRBV19, with D perhaps matching TRBD2 (5 bases). Germline CDR1 LNHDA, CDR2 SQIVND (reference sequence). The V end lost 3 bases, the J end lost 5 bases, and 10 bases lay between the germline ends. The length of the CDR3 is 13 residues. This CDR3 reads CASSMRVVETQYF. DNA of the CDR3: TGTGCCAGTAGTATGAGGGTCGTGGAGACCCAGTACTTC.

This chain joins TRBV11-3 and TRBJ2-2; D is perhaps TRBD2 (6 bases). The CDR3 has 14 residues. Deletions cut 1 base from V and 6 bases from J, with 9 bases between. The germline V gene has CDR1 SGHNT and CDR2 YENEEA. CDR3 in DNA: TGTGCCAGCAGCTTAGGGGGGGATGCCGGGGAGCTGTTTTTT. Its protein is CASSLGGDAGELFF.

This chain uses TRBV2 with TRBJ2-2, with D perhaps TRBD1 (5 bases). Germline V lookup: CDR1 SNHLY, CDR2 FYNNEI. The CDR3 consists of 13 residues. V was trimmed by 6 bases and J by 4 bases, leaving 9 bases between them. The CDR3 nucleotides are TGTGCCAGCAGCCTGACAGCCACCGGGGAGCTGTTTTTT. Amino acid sequence: CASSLTATGELFF.

The J gene is TRBJ2-2, the V gene TRBV5-1; no reliable D call. V lost 2 bases, J lost 6 bases, and 2 bases lay in between. The germline V gene has CDR1 SGHRS and CDR2 YFSETQ. This CDR3 spans 11 amino acids. Here the CDR3 reads CASSFAGELFF. In DNA form, the CDR3 reads TGCGCCAGCAGCTTCGCCGGGGAGCTGTTTTTT.

The chain carries TRBV6-5 and TRBJ1-2; D is ambiguous. The germline V gene has CDR1 MNHEY and CDR2 SVGAGI. Between the trimmed V and J ends, which lost 6 bases and 7 bases, there was a span of 12 bases. The length of the CDR3 is 12 residues. The CDR3 is CASRNTGFGYTF. As DNA, the CDR3 is TGTGCCAGCAGAAACACGGGGTTTGGCTACACCTTC.

This sequence joins TRBV5-1 and TRBJ2-3; D possibly corresponds to TRBD1 (6 bases). Germline V lookup: CDR1 SGHRS, CDR2 YFSETQ. Deletions cut 0 bases from V and 2 bases from J, with 10 bases between. This CDR3 is built from 15 residues. The CDR3 sequence: CASSLGQAYTDTQYF. In DNA, the CDR3 is TGCGCCAGCAGCTTGGGACAGGCGTACACAGATACGCAGTATTTT.

This clone was seen only once. This chain links TRBV28 with TRBJ1-6, with 11 bases identical to TRBD1. The CDR3 extends over 14 amino acids. CDR1 MDHEN and CDR2 SYDVKM come from the germline V gene. J gave up 8 bases and V 3 bases, and 0 bases lay outside the gene matches. The CDR3 nucleotides read TGTGCCAGCAGTTTGGGACAGGGGGATTCACCCCTCCACTTT. It translates to CASSLGQGDSPLHF.

The chain joins TRBV11-2 to TRBJ2-5; weak D call: TRBD1 (6 bases). CDR3 length equals 12 residues. The V and J ends lost 5 bases and 4 bases respectively, with 8 bases between them. The germline CDR1 and CDR2 sequences are SGHAT and FQNNGV. The CDR3, as DNA: TGTGCCAGCAGCCTACAGGGAGAGACCCAGTACTTC. As protein: CASSLQGETQYF.

The V call is TRBV6-1, the J call TRBJ2-3, with a weak D call TRBD2 (6 bases). The germline gives CDR1 MNHNS, CDR2 SASEGT. The CDR3 sequence is 16 residues long. V was cut by 3 bases and J by 5 bases, with 18 bases left in between. The CDR3 reads CASSDTKTRFKDTQYF. CDR3 DNA: TGTGCCAGCAGTGATACTAAGACTAGATTTAAAGATACGCAGTATTTT.

The chain links TRBV11-2 to TRBJ2-1; unclear D gene. This CDR3 comprises 15 residues. Trimming shortened V by 5 bases and J by 0 bases, and 11 bases separated the two germline ends. Germline CDR1 and CDR2: SGHAT and FQNNGV. The CDR3 DNA sequence: TGTGCCAGCAGCGTTAGCACGAGCTCCTACAATGAGCAGTTCTTC. Its protein product is CASSVSTSSYNEQFF.

This chain joins TRBV18 and TRBJ2-1; possibly TRBD1 for D (6 bases). Trimming took 6 bases from V and 0 from J, leaving 18 bases between them. CDR3 size: 17 residues. CDR1 and CDR2 (germline): KGHSH, LQKENI. The CDR3 DNA reads TGTGCCAGCTCCTACCAGGGGCGCCCAAGCTCCTACAATGAGCAGTTCTTC. This gives the protein CASSYQGRPSSYNEQFF.

A remark on this clone: The junction does not match germline at one end; this may be a read error. The chain combines TRBV2 with TRBJ1-1, with no clear D. CDR1 SNHLY and CDR2 FYNNEI come from the germline V gene. CDR3 length: 12 residues. The CDR3 sequence: CASQQENTKAFF. The CDR3 DNA reads as TGTGCCAGCCAACAAGAGAACACTAAAGCTTTCTTT.

V and J are TRBV5-1 and TRBJ1-1, with D perhaps TRBD1 (5 bases). V gave up 4 bases and J gave up 9 bases, with 13 bases separating them. CDR1 is SGHRS and CDR2 is YFSETQ in the germline V gene. The CDR3 runs 12 residues. The CDR3 coding sequence is TGCGCCAGCAGCACGGACAAACGTCAAGCTTTCTTT. Translated: CASSTDKRQAFF.

This CDR3 is CAISGRGKDYDTEAFF. CDR3 in DNA: TGTGCCATCAGTGGCAGAGGGAAGGATTATGACACTGAAGCTTTCTTT. The V and J genes are TRBV10-3 and TRBJ1-1; D unresolved. CDR1 ENHRY and CDR2 SYGVKD come from the germline V gene. The CDR3 has 16 residues. Deletions cut 4 bases from V and 3 bases from J, with 18 bases between.

For the CDR3, the DNA is TGTGCCAGCAGTTTGGAGGGCTACAATGAGCAGTTCTTC. Amino acid sequence: CASSLEGYNEQFF. This chain links TRBV27 with TRBJ2-1; D is perhaps TRBD2 (6 bases). The germline V and J ends were trimmed by 3 bases and 3 bases, with 6 bases remaining between them. Germline-derived CDR1 and CDR2 are MNHEY and SMNVEV (reference sequence). The CDR3 sequence is 13 residues long.

This chain joins TRBV18 and TRBJ1-4; D is possibly TRBD1 (5 bases). Germline V CDR1 and CDR2: KGHSH, LQKENI. CDR3 length: 12 residues. V lost 3 bases, J lost 9 bases, and 8 bases lay in between. The CDR3 sequence: CASSPGHQKLFF. In nucleotides, the CDR3 is TGTGCCAGCTCACCCGGACACCAAAAACTGTTTTTT.

This clone was recorded only once. This rearrangement joins TRBV7-2 to TRBJ2-5; 9 bases line up with TRBD1. The length of the CDR3 is 14 residues. Germline-derived CDR1 and CDR2 are SGHTA and FQGNSA. Trimming removed 5 bases from V and 6 bases from J; junction bases left unmatched: 7. CDR3 sequence: CASSATGGAQTQYF. Here the CDR3 DNA reads TGTGCCAGCAGCGCGACAGGGGGTGCGCAGACCCAGTACTTC.

This sequence joins TRBV5-1 and TRBJ1-6; perhaps TRBD1 as D (5 bases). CDR3 length: 14 residues. Trimming shortened V by 2 bases and J by 7 bases, and 10 bases separated the two germline ends. Germline CDR1 is SGHRS and CDR2 is YFSETQ. The CDR3 region has the DNA TGCGCCAGCAGCTTCGGACAATCAAATTCACCCCTCCACTTT. It specifies CASSFGQSNSPLHF.

The rearrangement joins TRBV7-9 to TRBJ2-5; TRBD1 matches 12 bases. Germline trimming cut 5 bases from V and 4 bases from J; bases unmatched to any gene: 5. CDR3 size: 15 residues. Germline V gene sequence: CDR1 SEHNR, CDR2 FQNEAQ (reference sequence). CDR3 sequence (DNA): TGTGCCAGCAGCGACCGGGACAGGGGGCGAGAGACCCAGTACTTC. It translates to CASSDRDRGRETQYF.

This clone was observed a few times. The V gene is TRBV20-1, the J gene TRBJ1-1; D gene unclear. From germline, CDR1 is DFQATT and CDR2 SNEGSKA (reference sequence). The V and J ends lost 7 bases and 6 bases respectively, with 9 bases between them. This CDR3 has 10 amino acids. CDR3 coding DNA: TGCAGTGTTCTCCAGGCTGAAGCTTTCTTT. This encodes CSVLQAEAFF.

This sequence joins TRBV4-1 and TRBJ2-6, with TRBD2 identical over 9 bases. In germline, CDR1 is MGHRA, CDR2 YSYEKL. CDR3 size: 22 residues. V dropped 1 base and J dropped 4; count of bases not matched to a gene: 20. The CDR3 reads CASSQAVTAFLAGGPGANVLTF. CDR3 sequence (DNA): TGCGCCAGCAGCCAAGCCGTTACTGCCTTCCTGGCGGGAGGGCCAGGGGCCAACGTCCTGACTTTC.

This rearrangement joins TRBV6-6 to TRBJ1-5; 12 positions match TRBD1. Trimming at V came to 8 bases and at J to 2 bases, leaving 7 bases not matched to a gene. The germline V gene encodes CDR1 MNHNY and CDR2 SVGAGI (reference sequence). CDR3 length: 16 amino acids. CDR3 region: CASSGDRGRGNQPQHF. The DNA of the CDR3 is TGTGCCAGCTCCGGGGACAGGGGGCGCGGCAATCAGCCCCAGCATTTT.

V gene TRBV28 combines with J gene TRBJ2-7; tentatively, D is TRBD2 (6 bases). CDR1 and CDR2 (germline): MDHEN, SYDVKM. The V end lost 3 bases, the J end lost 3 bases, and 15 bases lay between the germline ends. The CDR3 extends over 15 amino acids. The CDR3 nucleotides read TGTGCCAGCAGTTTGCCCGGGAGCGGATACTACGAGCAGTACTTC. This sequence encodes CASSLPGSGYYEQYF. The whole variable domain, filled in from reference TRBV28 and TRBJ2-7, reads DVKVTQSSRYLVKRTGEKVFLECVQDMDHENMFWYRQDPGLGLRLIYFSYDVKMKEKGDIPEGYSVSREKKERFSLILESASTNQTSMYLCASSLPGSGYYEQYFGPGTRLTVT.

This clone was counted many times. Here the CDR3 reads CASSQGKGYYGYTF. CDR3 DNA: TGTGCCAGCAGCCAAGGCAAGGGGTACTATGGCTACACCTTC. The genes are TRBV3-1 (or the pseudogene TRBV3-2) and TRBJ1-2; perhaps TRBD1 as D (5 bases). This CDR3 region has 14 residues. Germline V gene sequence: CDR1 LGHDT, CDR2 YNNKEL (reference sequence). Trimming stripped 1 base from V and 3 bases from J, with 9 bases between.

The chain recombines TRBV7-3 with TRBJ1-1, with D perhaps matching TRBD1 (5 bases). The length of the CDR3 is 15 residues. Trimming left V 0 bases short and J 8 bases short, with 16 bases between. Germline-derived CDR1 and CDR2 are SGHTA and FQGTGA. The CDR3 sequence: CASSLTGGFGSEAFF. CDR3 nucleotides: TGTGCCAGCAGCTTAACGGGGGGGTTCGGTTCGGAAGCTTTCTTT. Supplemented by reference TRBV7-3 and TRBJ1-1, the full variable domain reads GAGVSQTPSNKVTEKGKYVELRCDPISGHTALYWYRQSLGQGPEFLIYFQGTGAADDSGLPNDRFFAVRPEGSVSTLKIQRTERGDSAVYLCASSLTGGFGSEAFFGQGTRLTVV.

The chain carries TRBV9 and TRBJ2-2; tentatively, D is TRBD2 (7 bases). The germline gives CDR1 SGDLS, CDR2 YYNGEE. CDR3 length: 18 residues. V was cut by 4 bases and J by 4 bases, with 23 bases left in between. The CDR3 sequence: CASSTHSGAGARTGELFF. The DNA for the CDR3 is TGTGCCAGCAGCACCCACTCGGGGGCGGGGGCCCGCACCGGGGAGCTGTTTTTT. Drawing the rest from reference TRBV9 and TRBJ2-2, the complete variable domain is DSGVTQTPKHLITATGQRVTLRCSPRSGDLSVYWYQQSLDQGLQFLIQYYNGEERAKGNILERFSAQQFPDLHSELNLSSLELGDSALYFCASSTHSGAGARTGELFFGEGSRLTVL.